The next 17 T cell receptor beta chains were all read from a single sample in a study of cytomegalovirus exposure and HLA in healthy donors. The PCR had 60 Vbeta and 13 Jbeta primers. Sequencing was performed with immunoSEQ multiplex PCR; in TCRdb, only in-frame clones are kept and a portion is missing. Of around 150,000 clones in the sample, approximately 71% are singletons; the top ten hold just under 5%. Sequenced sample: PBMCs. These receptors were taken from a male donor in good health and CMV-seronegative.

The CDR3 nucleotides are TGCGCCAGCAGCTGTGTGAGGGGGCATGCCACTGAAGCTTTCTTT. Translation gives CASSCVRGHATEAFF. The chain recombines TRBV23-1 with TRBJ1-1; 7 nucleotides agree with TRBD1. TRBV23-1 is flagged as an ORF with uncertain function. The V segment lost 6 bases and the J segment 4 bases; nucleotides outside the gene matches: 11. There are 15 residues in the CDR3.

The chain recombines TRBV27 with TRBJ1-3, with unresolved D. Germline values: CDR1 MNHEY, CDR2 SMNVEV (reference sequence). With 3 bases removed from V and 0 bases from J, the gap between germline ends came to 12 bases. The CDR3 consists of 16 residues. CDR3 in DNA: TGTGCCAGCAGTTTTGACGGAGTAAGCTCTGGAAACACCATATATTTT. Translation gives CASSFDGVSSGNTIYF.

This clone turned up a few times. CDR3 amino acids: CASSKTGCGQGDQPQHF. Here the CDR3 DNA reads TGTGCCAGCAGCAAAACAGGGTGTGGTCAGGGCGATCAGCCCCAGCATTTT. V usage is TRBV21-1 and J usage is TRBJ1-5; no DNA check was done on the table's D call, TRBD1. TRBV21-1 is a listed pseudogene. The CDR3 loop spans 17 amino acids.

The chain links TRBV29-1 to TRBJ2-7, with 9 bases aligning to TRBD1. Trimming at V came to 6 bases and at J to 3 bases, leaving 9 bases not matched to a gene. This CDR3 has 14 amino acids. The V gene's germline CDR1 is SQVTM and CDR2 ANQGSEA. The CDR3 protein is CSVKEQGAGYEQYF. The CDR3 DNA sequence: TGCAGCGTCAAAGAACAGGGGGCGGGCTACGAGCAGTACTTC.

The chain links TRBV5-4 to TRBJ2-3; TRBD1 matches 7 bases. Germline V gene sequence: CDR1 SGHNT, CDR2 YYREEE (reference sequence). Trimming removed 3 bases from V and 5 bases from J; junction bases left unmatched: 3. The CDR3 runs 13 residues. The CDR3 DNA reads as TGTGCCAGCAGCTCCGACAGGGAAGATACGCAGTATTTT. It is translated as CASSSDREDTQYF.

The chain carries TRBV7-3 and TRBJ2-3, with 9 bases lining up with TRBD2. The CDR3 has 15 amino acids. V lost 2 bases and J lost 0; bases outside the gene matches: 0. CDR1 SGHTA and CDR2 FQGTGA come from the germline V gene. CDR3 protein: CASSLGLASTDTQYF. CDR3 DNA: TGTGCCAGCAGCTTAGGACTAGCGAGCACAGATACGCAGTATTTT.

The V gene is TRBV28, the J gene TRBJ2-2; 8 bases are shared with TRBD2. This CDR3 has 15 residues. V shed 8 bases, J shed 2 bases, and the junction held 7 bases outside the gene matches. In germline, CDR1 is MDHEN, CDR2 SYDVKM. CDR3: CASDLSGVNTGELFF. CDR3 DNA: TGTGCCAGCGACCTTAGCGGGGTCAACACCGGGGAGCTGTTTTTT. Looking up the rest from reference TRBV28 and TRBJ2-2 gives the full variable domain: DVKVTQSSRYLVKRTGEKVFLECVQDMDHENMFWYRQDPGLGLRLIYFSYDVKMKEKGDIPEGYSVSREKKERFSLILESASTNQTSMYLCASDLSGVNTGELFFGEGSRLTVL.

The CDR3, as DNA: TGTGCCAGCAGTTCCTACCGGGACTTAAATGAGCAGTTCTTC. Translation: CASSSYRDLNEQFF. The chain recombines TRBV6-5 with TRBJ2-1; possibly TRBD2 for D (6 bases). The CDR3 sequence is 14 residues long. CDR1 is MNHEY and CDR2 is SVGAGI in the germline V gene. V was shortened by 4 bases and J by 7 bases, with 14 bases between the two germline ends.

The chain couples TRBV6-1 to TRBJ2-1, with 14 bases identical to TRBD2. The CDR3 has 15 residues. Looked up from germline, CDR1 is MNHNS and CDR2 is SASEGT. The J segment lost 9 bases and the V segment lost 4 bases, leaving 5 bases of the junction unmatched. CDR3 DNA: TGTGCCAGCAGTGTGACTAGCGGGGGGGTATTTGAGCAGTTCTTC. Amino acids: CASSVTSGGVFEQFF.

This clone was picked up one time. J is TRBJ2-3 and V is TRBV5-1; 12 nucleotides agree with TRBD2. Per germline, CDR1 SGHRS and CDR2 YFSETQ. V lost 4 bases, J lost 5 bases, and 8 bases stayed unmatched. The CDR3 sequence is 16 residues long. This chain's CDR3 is CASSRALAGGGDTQYF. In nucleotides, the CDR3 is TGCGCCAGCAGCCGAGCCCTAGCGGGGGGGGGAGATACGCAGTATTTT.

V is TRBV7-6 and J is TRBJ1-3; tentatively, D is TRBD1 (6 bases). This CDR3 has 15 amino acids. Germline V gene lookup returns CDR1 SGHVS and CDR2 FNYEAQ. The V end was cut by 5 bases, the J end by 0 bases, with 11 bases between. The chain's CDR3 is CASSPRTDSGNTIYF. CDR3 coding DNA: TGTGCCAGCAGCCCTCGGACAGACTCTGGAAACACCATATATTTT. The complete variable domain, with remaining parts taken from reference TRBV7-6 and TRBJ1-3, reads GAGVSQSPRYKVTKRGQDVALRCDPISGHVSLYWYRQALGQGPEFLTYFNYEAQQDKSGLPNDRFSAERPEGSISTLTIQRTEQRDSAMYRCASSPRTDSGNTIYFGEGSWLTVV.

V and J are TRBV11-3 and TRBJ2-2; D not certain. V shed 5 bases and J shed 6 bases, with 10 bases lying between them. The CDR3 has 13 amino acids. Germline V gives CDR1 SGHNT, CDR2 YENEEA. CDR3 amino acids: CASSLRDPGELFF. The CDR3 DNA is TGTGCCAGCAGCCTCCGAGATCCCGGGGAGCTGTTTTTT. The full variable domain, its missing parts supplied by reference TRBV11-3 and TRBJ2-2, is EAGVVQSPRYKIIEKKQPVAFWCNPISGHNTLYWYLQNLGQGPELLIRYENEEAVDDSQLPKDRFSAERLKGVDSTLKIQPAELGDSAVYLCASSLRDPGELFFGEGSRLTVL.

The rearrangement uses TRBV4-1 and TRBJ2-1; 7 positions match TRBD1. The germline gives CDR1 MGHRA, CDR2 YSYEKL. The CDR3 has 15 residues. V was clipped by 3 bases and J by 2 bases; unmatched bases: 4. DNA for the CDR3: TGCGCCAGCAGCCAGGCTGACAGGGCCTACAATGAGCAGTTCTTC. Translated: CASSQADRAYNEQFF.

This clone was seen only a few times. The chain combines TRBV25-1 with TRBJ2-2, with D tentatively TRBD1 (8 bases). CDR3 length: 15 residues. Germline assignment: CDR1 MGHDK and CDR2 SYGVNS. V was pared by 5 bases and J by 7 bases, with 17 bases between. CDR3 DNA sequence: TGTGCCAGCAGTCGGGGGGACAGGTTGGGCGGGGAGCTGTTTTTT. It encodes CASSRGDRLGGELFF.

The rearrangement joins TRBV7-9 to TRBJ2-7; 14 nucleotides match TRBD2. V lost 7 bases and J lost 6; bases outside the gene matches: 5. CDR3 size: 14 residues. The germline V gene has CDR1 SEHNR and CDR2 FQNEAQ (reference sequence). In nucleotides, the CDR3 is TGTGCCAGCATCAGACTAGCGGGAGGGGGCGAGCAGTACTTC. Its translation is CASIRLAGGGEQYF.

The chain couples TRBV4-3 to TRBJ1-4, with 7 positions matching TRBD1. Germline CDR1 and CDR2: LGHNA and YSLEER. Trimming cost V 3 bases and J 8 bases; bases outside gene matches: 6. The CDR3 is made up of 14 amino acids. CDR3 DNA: TGCGCCAGCAGCCAGGTTTCGACAGGGGAAAAACTGTTTTTT. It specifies CASSQVSTGEKLFF.

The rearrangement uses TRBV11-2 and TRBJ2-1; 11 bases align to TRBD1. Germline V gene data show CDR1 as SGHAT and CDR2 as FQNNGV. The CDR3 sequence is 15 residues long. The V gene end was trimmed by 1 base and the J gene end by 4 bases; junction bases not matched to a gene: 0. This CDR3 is CASSLGDRGYNEQFF. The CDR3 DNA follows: TGTGCCAGCAGCTTAGGGGACAGGGGGTACAATGAGCAGTTCTTC.